These 13 T cell receptor beta chains share one sample of origin, sequenced in a study of blood T cell repertoires in COVID-19. Clones were read by immunoSEQ multiplex PCR, and TCRdb kept only the in-frame ones, dropping some. The sample comprises some 130,000 clones, 70% to 85% of which are singletons, and roughly 9.7% rests with the top ten. What was sequenced was peripheral blood. These receptors originate from a man between 60 and 70 years old who had recovered from COVID-19.

The genes are TRBV28 and TRBJ1-1; D is uncertain. The CDR3 consists of 13 residues. V was trimmed by 1 base and J by 7 bases, leaving 10 bases between them. The germline gives CDR1 MDHEN, CDR2 SYDVKM. CDR3 region: CASSLLGSGEAFF. The CDR3 DNA is TGTGCCAGCAGTTTATTGGGGAGTGGTGAAGCTTTCTTT.

The chain couples TRBV7-3 to TRBJ2-6; D is unresolved. V was cut by 2 bases and J by 4 bases, with 12 bases left in between. Germline V gene data show CDR1 as SGHTA and CDR2 as FQGTGA. The CDR3 extends over 16 amino acids. CDR3 nucleotides: TGTGCCAGCAGCTTATCGGCAGGAAGCGGGGCCAACGTCCTGACTTTC. Its protein product is CASSLSAGSGANVLTF.

The chain joins TRBV18 to TRBJ2-5; TRBD1 matches at 9 bases. The germline CDR1 and CDR2 sequences are KGHSH and LQKENI. This CDR3 is built from 16 residues. Trimming removed 2 bases from V and 4 bases from J; junction bases left unmatched: 8. The chain's CDR3 is CASSPVGGQGGETQYF. The CDR3 nucleotides are TGTGCCAGCTCACCAGTCGGGGGACAGGGAGGAGAGACCCAGTACTTC.

The chain couples TRBV2 to TRBJ2-7; 9 bases line up with TRBD1. Germline V lookup: CDR1 SNHLY, CDR2 FYNNEI. This CDR3 spans 14 amino acids. V lost 4 bases, J lost 6 bases, and 7 bases stayed unmatched. The CDR3, as DNA: TGTGCCAGCAGTGGGGACAGGGAACGGCTCGAGCAGTACTTC. Residues: CASSGDRERLEQYF.

This sequence joins TRBV19 and TRBJ2-7; D may be TRBD1 (6 bases). The CDR3 contains 15 residues. Germline assignment: CDR1 LNHDA and CDR2 SQIVND (reference sequence). V was shortened by 1 base and J by 3 bases, with 13 bases between the two germline ends. Written as DNA, the CDR3 is TGTGCCAGTAGTATAGGCCAGGGGATTCACTACGAGCAGTACTTC. Translating it yields CASSIGQGIHYEQYF.

The rearrangement joins TRBV5-1 to TRBJ1-3, with a weak D call TRBD1 (5 bases). Germline-derived CDR1 and CDR2 are SGHRS and YFSETQ. This CDR3 comprises 15 residues. The ends were cut back, 0 bases at V and 3 bases at J, with 10 bases in the middle. CDR3 protein: CASSLVGADGNTIYF. DNA for the CDR3: TGCGCCAGCAGCTTGGTAGGGGCTGATGGAAACACCATATATTTT.

The J gene is TRBJ2-7, the V gene TRBV7-9; possibly TRBD2 for D (5 bases). Germline V CDR1 and CDR2: SEHNR, FQNEAQ (reference sequence). This CDR3 has 14 amino acids. Trimming removed 4 bases at V and 7 bases at J, with 17 bases between. DNA of the CDR3: TGTGCCAGCAGCTCCAAGCTAGCCGTGTCGGAGCAGTACTTC. Translating it yields CASSSKLAVSEQYF.

A single count supports this clone. This chain connects TRBV28 to TRBJ2-5; 7 bases align to TRBD1. The CDR3 is 14 amino acids. Germline CDR1 reads MDHEN; CDR2 reads SYDVKM. J gave up 5 bases and V 4 bases, and 7 bases lay outside the gene matches. Here the CDR3 DNA reads TGTGCCAGCAGTTCCCCGCGACAGGGCGAGACCCAGTACTTC. Encoded protein: CASSSPRQGETQYF.

The rearrangement uses TRBV27 and TRBJ1-2; TRBD1 might be the D (6 bases). V dropped 4 bases and J dropped 6 bases, with 15 bases sitting between them. The CDR3 has 14 residues. Germline CDR1 MNHEY, CDR2 SMNVEV (reference sequence). CDR3 bases: TGTGCCAGCAGTTCCCCCTCGACAGGCAATGGCTACACCTTC. Amino acid sequence: CASSSPSTGNGYTF.

This clone was detected once. This sequence joins TRBV7-2 and TRBJ1-5; D is uncertain. The CDR3 sequence is 14 residues long. V was pared by 0 bases and J by 6 bases, with 9 bases between. Looked up from germline, CDR1 is SGHTA and CDR2 is FQGNSA. CDR3 DNA sequence: TGTGCCAGCAGCTTAGCTCCAGGAGGTCAGCCCCAGCATTTT. Amino acid sequence: CASSLAPGGQPQHF.

CDR3 region: CASSPEGGPTSTDTQYF. For the CDR3, the DNA is TGCGCCAGCAGCCCGGAGGGAGGGCCCACTAGCACAGATACGCAGTATTTT. V usage is TRBV4-3 and J usage is TRBJ2-3, with 7 bases aligning to TRBD2. Trimming removed 4 bases from V and 0 bases from J; junction bases left unmatched: 10. Germline V gene sequence: CDR1 LGHNA, CDR2 YSLEER. This CDR3 is 17 amino acids long.

The V gene is TRBV2, the J gene TRBJ2-7; tentative D call: TRBD1 (5 bases). The CDR3 runs 14 residues. Germline V gives CDR1 SNHLY, CDR2 FYNNEI. The germline V and J ends were trimmed by 5 bases and 0 bases, with 11 bases remaining between them. The CDR3 reads CASSPTALSYEQYF. The CDR3 DNA reads as TGTGCCAGCAGTCCGACAGCGCTCTCCTACGAGCAGTACTTC.

The chain couples TRBV19 to TRBJ2-7, with 10 bases identical to TRBD2. This CDR3 has 15 amino acids. Per the germline V gene, CDR1 is LNHDA and CDR2 is SQIVND (reference sequence). The junction had 4 bases not matched to a gene; V was cut back by 5 bases and J by 0 bases. The CDR3 DNA sequence: TGTGCCAGTAGTCGGACTAGCGGTAGCTCCTACGAGCAGTACTTC. It is translated as CASSRTSGSSYEQYF.